The clone carrying this TCR beta chain was observed a handful of times. The antigen remains undetermined. Profiling relied on immunoSEQ multiplex PCR, and the TCRdb table lists in-frame clones only, not all of them. The sample lists 20,000 to 25,000 clones, around 73% seen once, with approximately 0.65% in the top ten. The sample is drawn from a study of T cells after posttransplantation cyclophosphamide. Study findings and constraints: Blood and skin or GI T cell repertoires showed limited TRB overlap. After PTCy, TRB diversity resembled that of CNI/methotrexate controls. Later blood repertoires were often dominated by clones from the donor CD8+ memory compartment.

V was shortened by 3 bases and J by 4 bases, with 13 bases between the two germline ends. The V gene's germline CDR1 is ENHRY and CDR2 SYGVKD. The CDR3 contains 16 residues. On the day of bone marrow donation, the related graft donor provided peripheral blood. The TCR was taken from a woman aged 60-75 years in good health, CMV-negative, and a related stem cell transplant donor. The chain couples TRBV10-3 to TRBJ1-6, with D possibly matching TRBD1 (5 bases). The sample comprised memory CD4+ T cells sorted from PBMCs. CDR3 amino acids: CAISDLRRGYNSPLHF. The CDR3 DNA follows: TGTGCCATCAGTGATTTAAGAAGGGGATATAATTCACCCCTCCACTTT.